The clone carrying this T cell receptor beta chain was picked up many times. Its antigen is undetermined. The CDR3 contains 12 residues. V was pared by 3 bases and J by 6 bases, with 9 bases between. RNA transcripts were the template for amplifying TCR beta CDR3 regions. First-round RT-PCR targeting the TCR CDR3 was performed with the HTBI primer set. TCRdb re-derived calls from the multiplex PCR reads in MiXCR, one entry per CDR3 protein. The data contain hundreds of thousands of distinct CDR3 sequences, about a sixth of them singletons. The sample belongs to a study of T cells in Graves' hyperthyroidism and ophthalmopathy. About the research overall: Before any treatment, at initial diagnosis, peripheral blood was collected.

The study's findings and limits: A model using 13 V-J features told ophthalmopathy apart from stable hyperthyroidism.

This TCR derives from a woman aged 55-70 years with Graves' ophthalmopathy. Sequenced: blood. V and J are TRBV12-3 or TRBV12-4 and TRBJ2-7, with D perhaps TRBD2 (5 bases). The CDR3 coding sequence is TGTGCCAGCAGTTTCGAAGGGAGCGAGCAGTACTTC. The encoded protein is CASSFEGSEQYF.